Below, 14 T cell receptor delta chains from the same sample are listed, as sequenced in a study of delta chains in infants with herpesvirus infections. PBMC RNA was reverse transcribed using gamma-chain- and delta-chain-specific primers. TCRdb used CATT to re-call clones from the RT-PCR reads. The table records around 850 delta-chain clones, 20% to 25% of them present only once. The source was peripheral blood, collected at time point 2 of longitudinal follow-up. All receptors derive from a human donor who was a Ugandan infant, either HIV-exposed or HIV-unexposed (not recorded which).

In regard to this clone: This may be a read error: a much more frequent sequence differs by one nucleotide. Other DNA sequences in this sample translate to the same CDR3. The chain combines TRDV1 with TRDJ1; weak D call: TRDD3 (9 bases). CDR3 length equals 23 residues. V was trimmed by 1 base and J by 0 bases, leaving 33 bases between them. Germline CDR1 reads TSWWSYY; CDR2 reads QGS. In DNA form, the CDR3 reads TGTGCTCTTGGGGAACCGGGGTGCTTCCTACGGGGACTGGGGGACCTGTACACCGATAAACTCATCTTT. This gives the protein CALGEPGCFLRGLGDLYTDKLIF.

The gene calls are TRDV1 and TRDJ1, with 7 positions matching TRDD3. CDR1 is TSWWSYY and CDR2 is QGS in the germline V gene. Trimming cost V 3 bases and J 8 bases; bases outside gene matches: 21. CDR3 length equals 18 residues. Here the CDR3 reads CALGDFPPCTGVPRKLIF. CDR3 nucleotide sequence: TGTGCTCTTGGGGACTTCCCTCCCTGTACTGGGGTTCCACGCAAACTCATCTTT.

In regard to this clone: One base separates it from a far larger clone, so it is likely a read error. The genes are TRDV1 and TRDJ1, with 9 bases fitting TRDD3. V shed 2 bases, J shed 11 bases, and the junction held 21 bases outside the gene matches. The CDR3 spans 18 residues. The V gene's germline CDR1 is TSWWSYY and CDR2 QGS. CDR3 amino acids: CALGEKAFSNWGSSRLIF. CDR3 DNA sequence: TGTGCTCTTGGGGAAAAGGCCTTCTCCAACTGGGGGAGTAGTAGGCTCATCTTT.

Worth noting for this clone: A far larger clone is off by one base, so a read error is likely. The chain links TRDV2 to TRDJ3, with TRDD3 identical over 11 bases. The length of the CDR3 is 19 residues. Per germline, CDR1 GEAIGNYY and CDR2 EKD. The chain's CDR3 is CACDTVLGDSSWDTRQTFF. The CDR3 DNA reads as TGTGCCTGTGACACCGTACTGGGGGATAGCTCCTGGGACACCCGACAGACGTTTTTC.

In its sample, this clone ranks as large. Other DNA sequences in this specimen translate into the identical CDR3. This chain joins TRDV1 and TRDJ1; 8 bases map to TRDD3. The CDR3 is 22 residues long. V was clipped by 1 base and J by 5 bases; unmatched bases: 27. From germline, CDR1 is TSWWSYY and CDR2 QGS. CDR3 loop: CALGERVGSFLRYVSGGDKLIF. The CDR3 DNA sequence: TGTGCTCTTGGGGAACGGGTGGGGTCCTTTCTCCGATATGTCTCTGGGGGAGATAAACTCATCTTT.

By share, this clone ranks as large. This chain connects TRDV1 to TRDJ1; 9 nucleotides match TRDD3. Germline values: CDR1 TSWWSYY, CDR2 QGS. The CDR3 covers 17 residues. Losses at the gene ends were 0 bases for V and 2 bases for J; bases not matched to a gene: 7. CDR3 nucleotides: TGTGCTCTTGGGGAACTAGTCAAGCTGGGGGATACCGATAAACTCATCTTT. Its protein is CALGELVKLGDTDKLIF.

Relative to its sample, this clone is large. The chain has TRDV1 and TRDJ1, with no clear D. V was cut by 2 bases and J by 0 bases, with 22 bases left in between. CDR3 length equals 19 residues. From germline, CDR1 is TSWWSYY and CDR2 QGS. CDR3 loop: CALGEGRFLEAAYTDKLIF. For the CDR3, the DNA is TGTGCTCTTGGGGAAGGGCGTTTTTTGGAGGCCGCGTACACCGATAAACTCATCTTT.

This clone showed up just a few times. Given a far larger clone just one base away, this is likely a sequencing read error. The chain combines TRDV3 with TRDJ1; D call uncertain. V was cut by 1 base and J by 0 bases, with 15 bases left in between. Germline CDR1 reads TVYSNPD; CDR2 reads GDNSRS (reference sequence). The CDR3 loop spans 15 amino acids. CDR3 DNA: TGTGCCTTTACTGTGTTTACGATGTACACCGATAAACTCATCTTT. This translates into CAFTVFTMYTDKLIF. Based on the CDR3 plus reference TRDV3 and TRDJ1, the full variable domain is CDKVTQSSPDQTVASGSEVVLLCTYDTVYSNPDLFWYRIRPDYSFQFVFYGDNSRSEGADFTQGRFSVKHILTQKAFHLVISPVRTEDSATYYCAFTVFTMYTDKLIFGKGTRVTVEP.

Relative to its sample, this clone is medium-sized. The V and J genes are TRDV1 and TRDJ1; TRDD3 agrees at 13 bases. After removal of 3 bases from V and 1 base from J, the junction contained 20 bases not matched to a gene. The germline V gene has CDR1 TSWWSYY and CDR2 QGS. This CDR3 comprises 22 residues. The CDR3 nucleotides are TGTGCTCTTGGGGATCCCCCGGACTGGGGGATACGCGTCCTCACCGGCACCGATAAACTCATCTTT. Its protein product is CALGDPPDWGIRVLTGTDKLIF.

This clone was seen more than once but under ten times. The chain is built from TRDV2 and TRDJ3, with TRDD3 identical over 12 bases. This CDR3 is 20 amino acids long. Germline lookup yields CDR1 GEAIGNYY and CDR2 EKD. J was trimmed by 4 bases and V by 1 base; bases with no gene match: 10. CDR3 in amino acids: CACDTLLGDTEVWDTRQMFF. DNA of the CDR3: TGTGCCTGTGACACATTACTGGGGGATACCGAAGTATGGGACACCCGACAGATGTTTTTC.

Regarding this clone: A read error is likely here: a far larger clone is one base away. Within the sample, other DNA sequences also encode this same CDR3. The chain employs TRDV3 and TRDJ2; D perhaps matches TRDD2 (6 bases). The germline V and J ends were trimmed by 2 bases and 0 bases, with 25 bases remaining between them. Germline V gene lookup returns CDR1 TVYSNPD and CDR2 GDNSRS (reference sequence). This CDR3 comprises 19 residues. Here the CDR3 reads CAFRLLPWRIGALTAQLFF. CDR3 nucleotide sequence: TGTGCCTTTCGACTCCTACCCTGGAGGATTGGAGCTTTGACAGCACAACTCTTCTTT.

With respect to this clone: A read error is the likely source, as a far larger clone sits one nucleotide away. The chain carries TRDV1 and TRDJ1, with 8 bases identical to TRDD2. Germline lookup yields CDR1 TSWWSYY and CDR2 QGS. Losses at the gene ends were 1 base for V and 0 bases for J; bases not matched to a gene: 22. The length of the CDR3 is 22 residues. CDR3 residues: CALGEPLGFLRLPVADTDKLIF. CDR3 bases: TGTGCTCTTGGGGAACCCCTGGGCTTCCTACGGCTTCCTGTGGCGGACACCGATAAACTCATCTTT.

As concerns this clone: It may be a read error: a sequence one base away is much more abundant. The genes are TRDV1 and TRDJ1, with 10 bases identical to TRDD3. This CDR3 comprises 23 residues. Germline V gene lookup returns CDR1 TSWWSYY and CDR2 QGS. Germline trimming cut 0 bases from V and 0 bases from J; bases unmatched to any gene: 22. The CDR3 sequence is CALGELSTPPSTGGIRYTDKLIF. CDR3 DNA: TGTGCTCTTGGGGAACTCTCCACCCCTCCCTCCACTGGGGGGATACGGTACACCGATAAACTCATCTTT.

For this clone: This likely stems from a read error, as it lies one base from a far larger clone. The sample holds other DNA sequences that translate to the same CDR3. The chain combines TRDV3 with TRDJ1, with no clear D. CDR3 length equals 11 residues. Germline loops: CDR1 TVYSNPD, CDR2 GDNSRS (reference sequence). CDR3 residues: CAFKYTDKLIF. CDR3 DNA sequence: TGTGCCTTCAAGTACACAGATAAACTCATCTTT.